Included here is one T cell receptor beta chain sequence, with context. Which antigen it targets is not known. No much larger clone is present one base from it, and per-base qualities are unavailable. The data stem from a study of OX40 agonist ivuxolimab in advanced cancers. As for the study more broadly: The costimulatory receptor OX40 (CD134) was targeted by ivuxolimab, a fully human IgG2 agonistic monoclonal antibody. In the dose-escalation cohort, approximately 80% of patients were male, and the mean age was 60 years with a range of roughly 20 to 85. Partial responses occurred in three dose-escalation patients, of whom one had hepatocellular carcinoma and two had cutaneous melanoma. Patients were allowed to have had prior anti-PD-1, anti-PD-L1 or anti-CTLA-4 therapy, and around 43% of the dose-escalation patients had been treated with checkpoint inhibitors. The purpose of peripheral TCRbeta sequencing was to test whether ivuxolimab changed TCR sequence diversity and led to clonal T-cell expansion. The paper describes the monotherapy dose-escalation part (N ≈ 52 patients) of the phase I trial of ivuxolimab. Intravenous ivuxolimab was administered to patients every 2 weeks at six dose levels: 0.01, 0.1, 0.3, 1.5, 3 and 10 mg/kg. Among the roughly 52 dose-escalation patients, around 20 had hepatocellular carcinoma, roughly 15 melanoma, 9 renal cell carcinoma and 9 head and neck cancer. Summary of the overall study and its limitations: Antigen specificity was not determined for the clonally expanded peripheral T cells. After ivuxolimab, more expanded clones were found on average in CD8+ T cells than in CD4+ T cells. Low levels of normalized T-cell clonal expansion were also seen in some patients who did not respond. Clonal expansion of both CD4+ and CD8+ blood T cells was observed from baseline to week 6 at doses 0.1 to 3.0 mg/kg. In the 0.1-3.0 mg/kg groups, partial responders were among the patients with the lowest normalized peripheral clonal expansion, particularly in CD8+ T cells.

CDR1 and CDR2 are read off the germline V gene as ENHRY and SYGVKD. V is shortened by 2 bases, J by 4 bases, and the region joining them spans 11 bases. The CDR3 runs 14 amino acids, cysteine and phenylalanine included. The only DNA kept is the CDR3, 42 bases in frame from the first base. The trial excluded patients who had a history of autoimmune disease or were on systemic immunosuppression. Peripheral blood for TCR sequencing was collected from all dose cohorts at baseline, on cycle 4 day 1, and on cycle 7 day 1. The samples were drawn from a first-in-human, open-label, multicenter phase I dose-escalation trial of ivuxolimab. Adults with locally advanced or metastatic melanoma, renal cell carcinoma, hepatocellular carcinoma or head and neck squamous cell carcinoma were enrolled in the trial. CD4+ and CD8+ T cells were sorted separately from peripheral blood before TCR sequencing. Genomic DNA was isolated from the sorted cells so that the TCRbeta CDR3 region could be sequenced. The immunoSEQ Assay was used for sequencing of TCRbeta CDR3 regions. Here the immuneACCESS table is served through TCRdb, limited to in-frame sequences with V and J called. Missing clones are a known gap in these copies; in checked studies unresolved V genes cover under half, and the rest lacks a known reason. This sample is represented by fewer than 40,000 clones; over 75% of them were singletons. The ten largest clonotypes hold approximately 10% of the sample.

The chain was built from TRBV10-3 and TRBJ2-5; confidence is insufficient to name the D gene. This receptor was identified in an adult with an advanced solid tumor such as melanoma, head and neck, liver or kidney cancer. Sequencing was performed on CD4+ or CD8+ T cells sorted from blood, taken in a trial of the OX40 agonist ivuxolimab. The CDR3 protein sequence reads: CAISEGLRGETQYF. The sequence in DNA is TGTGCCATCAGTGAGGGATTAAGAGGAGAGACCCAGTACTTC.